The TCR beta chain under discussion was sequenced for a study of T-cell memory formation after mild COVID-19. Study-wide background: TCR clusters showed largely donor specificity. Findings and limits, study-wide: Contracting clones from day 15 to 85 showed balanced CD4/CD8; later expanders favored CD4+. The finding that pre-infection memory included some responding clones suggested that cross-reactive memory joined. SARS-CoV-2 specificity was not confirmed for second-wave clones peaking on day 37.

This CDR3 spans 16 amino acids. Trimming cost V 5 bases and J 3 bases; bases outside gene matches: 8. Germline-derived CDR1 and CDR2 are SGHTA and FQGTGA. TCRdb re-called the 5' RACE reads through MiXCR, storing one row per CDR3 protein. The sample yields roughly 350,000 distinct CDR3 sequences, approximately 13% seen once. About this clonotype itself: The antigen is undetermined.

The chain employs TRBV7-3 and TRBJ2-3; TRBD2 aligns across 10 bases. The TCR was taken from a young man who had mild COVID-19 (a few samples of this study predate the infection). Cell type and time point are not known. Sequenced input: PBMCs or a T cell subset sorted from them (not recorded which). The CDR3 DNA is TGTGCCAGCAGCCCCGCCCCAGCGGGGGGGACAGATACGCAGTATTTT. It specifies CASSPAPAGGTDTQYF.